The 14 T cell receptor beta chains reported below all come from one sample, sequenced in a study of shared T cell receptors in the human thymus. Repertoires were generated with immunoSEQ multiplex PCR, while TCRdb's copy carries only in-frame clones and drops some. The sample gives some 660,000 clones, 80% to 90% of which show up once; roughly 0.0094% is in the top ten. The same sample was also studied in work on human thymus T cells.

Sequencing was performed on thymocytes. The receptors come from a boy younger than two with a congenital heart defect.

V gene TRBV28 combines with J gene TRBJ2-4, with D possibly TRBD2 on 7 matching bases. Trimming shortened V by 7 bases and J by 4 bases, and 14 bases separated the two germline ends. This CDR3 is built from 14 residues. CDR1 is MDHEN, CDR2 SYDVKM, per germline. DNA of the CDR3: TGTGCCAGCAAGGGGGGGCGGGAAAAAAACATTCAGTACTTC. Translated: CASKGGREKNIQYF. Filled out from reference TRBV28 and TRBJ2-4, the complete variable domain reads DVKVTQSSRYLVKRTGEKVFLECVQDMDHENMFWYRQDPGLGLRLIYFSYDVKMKEKGDIPEGYSVSREKKERFSLILESASTNQTSMYLCASKGGREKNIQYFGAGTRLSVL.

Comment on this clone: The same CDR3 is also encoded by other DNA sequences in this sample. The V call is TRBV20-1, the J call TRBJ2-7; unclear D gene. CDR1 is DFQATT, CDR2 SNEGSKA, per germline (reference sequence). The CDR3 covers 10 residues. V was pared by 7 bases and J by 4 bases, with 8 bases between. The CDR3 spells CSVRRYEQYF. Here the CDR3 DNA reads TGCAGTGTGCGCCGGTACGAGCAGTACTTC.

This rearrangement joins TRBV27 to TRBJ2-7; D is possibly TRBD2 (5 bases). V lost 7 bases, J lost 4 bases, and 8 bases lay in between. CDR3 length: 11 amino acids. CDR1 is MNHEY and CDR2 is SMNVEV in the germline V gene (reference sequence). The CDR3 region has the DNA TGTGCCAGCACAGACTATTACGAGCAGTACTTC. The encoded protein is CASTDYYEQYF.

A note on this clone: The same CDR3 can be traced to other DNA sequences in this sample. CDR3 residues: CASSQVQGAQSLVEAFF. The CDR3 bases are TGCGCCAGCAGCCAAGTTCAGGGGGCGCAGTCCCTAGTGGAAGCTTTCTTT. The chain carries TRBV4-1 and TRBJ1-1, with 8 bases that match TRBD1. CDR1 MGHRA and CDR2 YSYEKL come from the germline V gene. The J segment lost 8 bases and the V segment lost 1 base, leaving 15 bases of the junction unmatched. The CDR3 runs to 17 residues.

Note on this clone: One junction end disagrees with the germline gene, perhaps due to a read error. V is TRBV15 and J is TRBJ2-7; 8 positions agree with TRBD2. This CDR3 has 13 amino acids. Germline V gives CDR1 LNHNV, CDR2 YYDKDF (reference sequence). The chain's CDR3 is CATSTDRGGGFFF. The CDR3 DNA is TGTGCCACCAGCACTGATCGGGGGGGTGGGTTCTTCTTC.

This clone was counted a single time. The CDR3 protein is CASSIMPGLLYEQYF. CDR3 nucleotide sequence: TGTGCCAGCAGCATTATGCCGGGACTGCTCTACGAGCAGTACTTC. The J gene is TRBJ2-7, the V gene TRBV9; a weak D match, TRBD2 (6 bases). Trimming removed 4 bases from V and 3 bases from J, with 17 bases in between. CDR1 SGDLS and CDR2 YYNGEE come from the germline V gene. The CDR3 runs 15 residues.

The CDR3 nucleotides read TGTGCCAGCAGTTTACTAGCCGGTAGCACAGATACGCAGTATTTT. It encodes CASSLLAGSTDTQYF. This rearrangement joins TRBV28 to TRBJ2-3; TRBD2 is a possible D gene (5 bases). Germline CDR1 and CDR2: MDHEN and SYDVKM. The V end was cut by 2 bases, the J end by 0 bases, with 9 bases between. The CDR3 covers 15 residues. The full variable domain, rest sourced from reference TRBV28 and TRBJ2-3, is DVKVTQSSRYLVKRTGEKVFLECVQDMDHENMFWYRQDPGLGLRLIYFSYDVKMKEKGDIPEGYSVSREKKERFSLILESASTNQTSMYLCASSLLAGSTDTQYFGPGTRLTVL.

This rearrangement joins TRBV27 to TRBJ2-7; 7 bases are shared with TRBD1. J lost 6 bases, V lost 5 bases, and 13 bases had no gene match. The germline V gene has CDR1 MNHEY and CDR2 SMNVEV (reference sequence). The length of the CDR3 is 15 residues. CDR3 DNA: TGTGCCAGCAGTCTCAGATCCGGGACAGTTGGCGAGCAGTACTTC. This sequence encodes CASSLRSGTVGEQYF.

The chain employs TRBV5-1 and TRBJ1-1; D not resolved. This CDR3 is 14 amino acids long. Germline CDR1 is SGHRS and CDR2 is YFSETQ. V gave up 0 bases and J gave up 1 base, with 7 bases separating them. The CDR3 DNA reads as TGCGCCAGCAGCTTGGAGGCGGGGAACACTGAAGCTTTCTTT. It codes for CASSLEAGNTEAFF.

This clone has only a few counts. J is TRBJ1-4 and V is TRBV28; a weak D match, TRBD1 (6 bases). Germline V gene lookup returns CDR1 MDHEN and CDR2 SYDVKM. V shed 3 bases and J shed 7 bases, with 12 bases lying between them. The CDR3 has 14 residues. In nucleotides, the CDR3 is TGTGCCAGCAGTTTCGTGGGGGCGCTTGAAAAACTGTTTTTT. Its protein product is CASSFVGALEKLFF.

In DNA form, the CDR3 reads TGTGCCAGCAGTTACTCCGCGGGGAATCAGCCCCAGCATTTT. This encodes CASSYSAGNQPQHF. The chain recombines TRBV6-6 with TRBJ1-5; no reliable D call. This CDR3 is 14 amino acids long. V lost 0 bases and J lost 4, with 7 bases in between. Germline V gene lookup returns CDR1 MNHNY and CDR2 SVGAGI (reference sequence).

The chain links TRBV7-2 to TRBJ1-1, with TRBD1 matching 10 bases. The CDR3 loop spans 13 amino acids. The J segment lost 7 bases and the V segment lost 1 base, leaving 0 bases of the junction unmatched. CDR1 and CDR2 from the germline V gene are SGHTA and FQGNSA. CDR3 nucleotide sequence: TGTGCCAGCAGCTTAGGGACAGGGGGTGAAGCTTTCTTT. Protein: CASSLGTGGEAFF.

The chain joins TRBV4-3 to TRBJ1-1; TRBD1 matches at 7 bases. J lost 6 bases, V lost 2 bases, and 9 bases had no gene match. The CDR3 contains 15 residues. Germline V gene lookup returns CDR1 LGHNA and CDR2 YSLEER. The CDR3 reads CASSQNTGECAEAFF. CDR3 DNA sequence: TGCGCCAGCAGCCAAAATACAGGGGAGTGCGCTGAAGCTTTCTTT.

In DNA, the CDR3 is TGTGCCAGTAGTACGGGTCTCGGGGACTATGGCTACACCTTC. The encoded protein is CASSTGLGDYGYTF. The genes are TRBV19 and TRBJ1-2; D is unclear. The CDR3 extends over 14 amino acids. Trimming cost V 4 bases and J 3 bases, with 12 bases left between them. From germline, CDR1 is LNHDA and CDR2 SQIVND (reference sequence). Full variable domain (outside the CDR3, taken from reference TRBV19 and TRBJ1-2): DGGITQSPKYLFRKEGQNVTLSCEQNLNHDAMYWYRQDPGQGLRLIYYSQIVNDFQKGDIAEGYSVSREKKESFPLTVTSAQKNPTAFYLCASSTGLGDYGYTFGSGTRLTVV.